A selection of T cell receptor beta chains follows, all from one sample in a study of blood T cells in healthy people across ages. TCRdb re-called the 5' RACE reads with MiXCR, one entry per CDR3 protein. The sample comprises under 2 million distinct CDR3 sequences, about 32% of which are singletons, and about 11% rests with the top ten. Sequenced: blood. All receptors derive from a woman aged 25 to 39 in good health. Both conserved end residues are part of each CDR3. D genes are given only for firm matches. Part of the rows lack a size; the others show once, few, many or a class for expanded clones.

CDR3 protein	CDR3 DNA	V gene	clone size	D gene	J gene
CASSQQGNGYGYTF	TGTGCCAGCAGTCAACAGGGGAACGGGTATGGCTACACCTTC	TRBV6-6	.	TRBD1	TRBJ1-2
CASSLKGAYNEQFF	TGTGCCAGCAGCTTAAAGGGGGCCTACAATGAGCAGTTCTTC	TRBV7-6	.	.	TRBJ2-1
CASSPTSGPWDEQFF	TGTGCCAGCAGTCCTACTAGCGGGCCCTGGGATGAGCAGTTCTTC	TRBV28	.	TRBD2	TRBJ2-1
CASSLEPSAFGYTF	TGTGCCAGCAGCTTAGAGCCCTCAGCGTTTGGCTACACCTTC	TRBV11-2	.	.	TRBJ1-2
CASSEGRGKQYF	TGTGCCAGCAGTGAGGGCAGGGGAAAGCAGTACTTC	TRBV6-1	few	.	TRBJ2-7
CASRLDTHNQPQHF	TGTGCCAGCAGGTTGGACACGCACAATCAGCCCCAGCATTTT	TRBV12-3/TRBV12-4	.	.	TRBJ1-5
CASSRLAGVVEQYF	TGTGCCAGCAGTAGGCTAGCGGGAGTAGTCGAGCAGTACTTC	TRBV2	.	TRBD2	TRBJ2-7
CSVEQGAYTQYF	TGCAGCGTCGAACAGGGGGCCTATACGCAGTATTTT	TRBV29-1	many	TRBD1	TRBJ2-3
CASSYWGNTDTQYF	TGTGCCAGCAGTTACTGGGGAAACACAGATACGCAGTATTTT	TRBV6-5	few	.	TRBJ2-3
CASSVSSQETQYF	TGTGCCAGCAGCGTATCCAGCCAAGAGACCCAGTACTTC	TRBV9	many	.	TRBJ2-5
CASSPTHYRGYGYTF	TGTGCCAGCAGTCCGACCCATTACAGGGGCTATGGCTACACCTTC	TRBV28	.	TRBD1	TRBJ1-2
CASSLMFPDEQFF	TGTGCCAGCAGTTTAATGTTTCCCGATGAGCAGTTCTTC	TRBV27	.	.	TRBJ2-1
CASSQDRSGGSYEQYF	TGTGCCAGCAGCCAAGATAGAAGCGGCGGCTCCTACGAGCAGTACTTC	TRBV4-2	few	.	TRBJ2-7
CASSARWTSRAETQYF	TGTGCCAGCAGCGCCCGTTGGACTAGTAGAGCGGAGACCCAGTACTTC	TRBV9	.	TRBD2	TRBJ2-5
CASFDRGRETQYF	TGTGCCAGCTTTGACAGGGGTAGAGAGACCCAGTACTTC	TRBV28	.	TRBD1	TRBJ2-5
CASTQTGSIDTQYF	TGTGCCAGCACCCAGACAGGGAGTATCGATACGCAGTATTTT	TRBV6-6	many	TRBD1	TRBJ2-3
CASSPTLEGIQETQYF	TGTGCCAGCAGTCCAACCCTCGAAGGGATCCAAGAGACCCAGTACTTC	TRBV12-3/TRBV12-4	few	.	TRBJ2-5
CASSSRQPGYNEQFF	TGCGCCAGCAGCTCAAGACAACCGGGGTACAATGAGCAGTTCTTC	TRBV5-1	.	.	TRBJ2-1
CSARDPGLAFHEQYF	TGCAGTGCTAGAGATCCGGGACTAGCGTTCCACGAGCAGTACTTC	TRBV20-1	few	TRBD2	TRBJ2-7
CASSPSSGEATDTQYF	TGTGCCAGCAGTCCCAGTAGCGGGGAAGCCACAGATACGCAGTATTTT	TRBV27	few	TRBD2	TRBJ2-3
CASSQGFGTFYGYTF	TGCGCCAGCAGCCAAGGTTTCGGGACATTTTATGGCTACACCTTC	TRBV4-1	.	.	TRBJ1-2
CSASRGRGRISEKLFF	TGCAGTGCTAGCAGGGGAAGGGGGCGGATTAGTGAAAAACTGTTTTTT	TRBV20-1	.	TRBD1	TRBJ1-4
CSASFGPDEAFF	TGCAGTGCTAGTTTTGGTCCTGATGAAGCTTTCTTT	TRBV20-1	few	.	TRBJ1-1
CASSPIGGFGYGYTF	TGTGCCAGCAGTCCGATAGGGGGCTTTGGCTATGGCTACACCTTC	TRBV27	.	TRBD1	TRBJ1-2
CASSRSRGNRETQYF	TGTGCCAGCAGCAGATCCAGGGGCAATAGGGAGACCCAGTACTTC	TRBV9	few	.	TRBJ2-5
CASGPGQGALDTQYF	TGTGCCAGCGGCCCAGGACAGGGGGCCTTGGATACGCAGTATTTT	TRBV7-6	.	TRBD1	TRBJ2-3
CASSEWQGAGGYTF	TGTGCCAGCAGTGAATGGCAGGGTGCAGGTGGCTACACCTTC	TRBV2	.	.	TRBJ1-2
CASREPRGLYEQYF	TGTGCCAGCAGGGAACCGCGGGGACTCTACGAGCAGTACTTC	TRBV2	.	.	TRBJ2-7
CASLTGTASYEQYF	TGTGCCAGCCTAACCGGGACAGCCTCCTACGAGCAGTACTTC	TRBV6-1	.	TRBD1	TRBJ2-7
CASSPGGAGGYNEQFF	TGTGCCAGCAGCCCTGGAGGAGCGGGGGGTTACAATGAGCAGTTCTTC	TRBV6-5	few	TRBD2	TRBJ2-1
CATYKDGYTF	TGTGCCACCTACAAGGATGGCTACACCTTC	TRBV6-6	.	.	TRBJ1-2
CASSISSGVSYEQYF	TGTGCCAGTAGTATTAGCTCGGGGGTCTCCTACGAGCAGTACTTC	TRBV19	.	.	TRBJ2-7
CASSLETGLAGGPGGEQYF	TGTGCCAGCAGCTTGGAAACCGGGCTAGCGGGGGGCCCTGGTGGCGAGCAGTACTTC	TRBV7-6	few	TRBD2	TRBJ2-7
CASSTPTGLAGQTSYEQYF	TGTGCCAGCAGTACACCTACGGGACTAGCGGGGCAAACCAGTTACGAGCAGTACTTC	TRBV28	.	TRBD2	TRBJ2-7
CASSPTTFRVGEQYF	TGTGCCAGCAGTCCAACGACCTTCAGGGTGGGGGAGCAGTACTTC	TRBV12-3/TRBV12-4	.	.	TRBJ2-7
CASSHREGLAKYANTGELFF	TGTGCCAGCAGCCATAGGGAGGGACTAGCGAAGTACGCGAACACCGGGGAGCTGTTTTTT	TRBV4-2	.	TRBD2	TRBJ2-2
CASSFVAGGPNEQFF	TGTGCCAGCAGTTTTGTAGCGGGAGGCCCCAATGAGCAGTTCTTC	TRBV27	few	TRBD2	TRBJ2-1